Below are 17 T cell receptor beta chains sequenced from a single sample in a study of blood T cell repertoires in COVID-19. Profiled with immunoSEQ multiplex PCR; TCRdb holds only in-frame clones, not every one. The sample holds about 140,000 clones, roughly 79% seen once. Sequences were obtained from PBMCs or T cells enriched from blood (not recorded which). The receptor source for this set is a woman aged 45-60 years who had recovered from COVID-19.

The V and J genes are TRBV7-9 and TRBJ1-1; 9 positions agree with TRBD1. The CDR3 length is 15 residues. V was pared by 5 bases and J by 4 bases, with 8 bases of the junction left unmatched. Germline-derived CDR1 and CDR2 are SEHNR and FQNEAQ (reference sequence). The CDR3: CASSIGQGLGTEAFF. In DNA form, the CDR3 reads TGTGCCAGCAGCATCGGACAGGGGCTCGGCACTGAAGCTTTCTTT.

This rearrangement joins TRBV28 to TRBJ1-1; 7 bases match TRBD1. Trimming removed 6 bases from V and 5 bases from J; junction bases left unmatched: 6. The CDR3 spans 13 residues. CDR1 MDHEN and CDR2 SYDVKM come from the germline V gene. CDR3 in amino acids: CASRLTGKTEAFF. The CDR3 DNA follows: TGTGCCAGCAGGTTGACAGGGAAAACTGAAGCTTTCTTT.

This clone has just one count. The chain carries TRBV7-9 and TRBJ2-7; TRBD2 agrees at 7 bases. Trimming cost V 3 bases and J 1 base; bases outside gene matches: 12. Per germline, CDR1 SEHNR and CDR2 FQNEAQ (reference sequence). The CDR3 is made up of 17 amino acids. The CDR3 spells CASSFSLGTITSYEQYF. In nucleotides, the CDR3 is TGTGCCAGCAGCTTTTCCCTGGGGACTATTACATCCTACGAGCAGTACTTC. The full variable domain, with the rest looked up from reference TRBV7-9 and TRBJ2-7, is DTGVSQNPRHKITKRGQNVTFRCDPISEHNRLYWYRQTLGQGPEFLTYFQNEAQLEKSRLLSDRFSAERPKGSFSTLEIQRTEQGDSAMYLCASSFSLGTITSYEQYFGPGTRLTVT.

The V call is TRBV19, the J call TRBJ1-5, with unresolved D. The CDR3 consists of 14 residues. CDR1 is LNHDA, CDR2 SQIVND, per germline (reference sequence). V lost 3 bases and J 1 base, leaving 7 bases between the germline ends. CDR3 bases: TGTGCCAGTAGTATTGAGGGAAGCAATCAGCCCCAGCATTTT. Translated: CASSIEGSNQPQHF.

The chain carries TRBV19 and TRBJ1-6; no reliable D call. CDR3 size: 16 residues. The V and J ends lost 6 bases and 7 bases respectively, with 19 bases between them. Germline lookup yields CDR1 LNHDA and CDR2 SQIVND (reference sequence). The CDR3 here is CASSPAEKRRNSPLHF. The CDR3 DNA is TGTGCCAGTAGCCCGGCGGAAAAGCGGCGGAATTCACCCCTCCACTTT.

The V and J genes are TRBV7-2 and TRBJ2-2; TRBD2 agrees at 8 bases. This CDR3 has 15 residues. Germline V lookup: CDR1 SGHTA, CDR2 FQGNSA. The V and J ends lost 5 bases and 1 base, in that order; junction bases with no gene match: 3. CDR3 residues: CASSVTSGNTGELFF. Written as DNA, the CDR3 is TGTGCCAGCAGCGTAACTAGCGGGAACACCGGGGAGCTGTTTTTT.

This CDR3 is CASSSVYEQYF. CDR3 nucleotide sequence: TGTGCCAGCAGCTCCGTCTACGAGCAGTACTTC. V gene TRBV7-9 combines with J gene TRBJ2-7; D unresolved. CDR1 and CDR2 (germline): SEHNR, FQNEAQ (reference sequence). V lost 4 bases and J 3 bases, leaving 4 bases between the germline ends. The CDR3 sequence is 11 residues long.

V gene TRBV6-5 combines with J gene TRBJ1-1; D is perhaps TRBD1 (6 bases). The CDR3 covers 15 residues. The germline V and J ends were trimmed by 9 bases and 0 bases, with 17 bases remaining between them. Germline V CDR1 and CDR2: MNHEY, SVGAGI. CDR3 nucleotides: TGTGCCAGTACCAAACCAGGGGACCTGAACACTGAAGCTTTCTTT. The encoded protein is CASTKPGDLNTEAFF.

DNA for the CDR3: TGTGCCAGCAGCCCTAGCAATCTTGGCCGGGAGACCCAGTACTTC. It translates to CASSPSNLGRETQYF. The rearrangement joins TRBV13 to TRBJ2-5; D possibly corresponds to TRBD2 (5 bases). CDR1 is PRHDT and CDR2 is FYEKMQ in the germline V gene (reference sequence). V dropped 5 bases and J dropped 5 bases, with 18 bases sitting between them. This CDR3 has 15 residues.

This clone was seen a few times. In nucleotides, the CDR3 is TGTGCCAGCATACTGTTGGGACAGACGGGAAAACTGTTTTTT. Translating it yields CASILLGQTGKLFF. The chain couples TRBV2 to TRBJ1-4; 7 bases line up with TRBD1. Germline V lookup: CDR1 SNHLY, CDR2 FYNNEI. With V trimmed by 7 bases and J by 10 bases, 12 bases remained unmatched. The CDR3 is 14 amino acids.

The chain joins TRBV4-1 to TRBJ2-3, with 8 positions matching TRBD2. Germline V gives CDR1 MGHRA, CDR2 YSYEKL. The CDR3 has 14 amino acids. The V segment lost 4 bases and the J segment 4 bases; nucleotides outside the gene matches: 4. CDR3 sequence reads: CASSRTSGADTQYF. CDR3 bases: TGCGCCAGCAGCCGTACTAGCGGAGCAGATACGCAGTATTTT.

The chain carries TRBV6-5 and TRBJ2-2; TRBD1 agrees at 8 bases. With V trimmed by 2 bases and J by 1 base, 3 bases remained unmatched. Germline V gives CDR1 MNHEY, CDR2 SVGAGI. The CDR3 is 16 residues long. This CDR3 is CASSYNTGGNTGELFF. CDR3 sequence (DNA): TGTGCCAGCAGTTACAACACAGGGGGGAACACCGGGGAGCTGTTTTTT.

The table lists this clone with a count of one. V and J are TRBV6-2 or TRBV6-3 and TRBJ2-7; D is possibly TRBD1 (6 bases). V shed 0 bases and J shed 1 base, with 10 bases lying between them. The length of the CDR3 is 15 residues. Per the germline V gene, CDR1 is MNHEY and CDR2 is SVGEGT. CDR3 sequence: CASSYSLDSSYEQYF. The DNA of the CDR3 is TGTGCCAGCAGTTACTCGTTGGACAGTTCCTACGAGCAGTACTTC.

V usage is TRBV2 and J usage is TRBJ2-2, with D maybe TRBD2 (6 bases). Germline CDR1 SNHLY, CDR2 FYNNEI. Trimming removed 5 bases from V and 5 bases from J, with 9 bases in between. The CDR3 runs 13 residues. CDR3 sequence (DNA): TGTGCCAGCAGTCTGGAGGGGACCGGGGAGCTGTTTTTT. This sequence encodes CASSLEGTGELFF.

The gene calls are TRBV19 and TRBJ1-3; weak D call: TRBD1 (6 bases). The V and J ends lost 5 bases and 0 bases respectively, with 17 bases between them. Germline V gene data show CDR1 as LNHDA and CDR2 as SQIVND (reference sequence). The CDR3 totals 17 residues. DNA of the CDR3: TGTGCCAGTAGTCCAGGGGTAGGCGGAAACTCTGGAAACACCATATATTTT. Amino acid sequence: CASSPGVGGNSGNTIYF.

The CDR3 region is CASSLLSGANVLTF. DNA for the CDR3: TGTGCCAGCAGTCTCCTTTCGGGGGCCAACGTCCTGACTTTC. V and J are TRBV27 and TRBJ2-6; the D is unclear. This CDR3 comprises 14 residues. Trimming removed 5 bases at V and 4 bases at J, with 9 bases between. The germline CDR1 and CDR2 sequences are MNHEY and SMNVEV (reference sequence).

The rearrangement links TRBV6-4 to TRBJ2-2; D may be TRBD2 (5 bases). The CDR3 contains 15 residues. V was pared by 0 bases and J by 4 bases, with 9 bases between. The germline gives CDR1 MRHNA, CDR2 SNTAGT. CDR3 loop: CASSDSGRGTGELFF. DNA for the CDR3: TGTGCCAGCAGTGACTCGGGCCGGGGCACCGGGGAGCTGTTTTTT.